A selection of T cell receptor beta chains follows, all from one sample in a study of T cell clones after liver transplantation. Data came from immunoSEQ multiplex PCR; TCRdb stores just in-frame clones and leaves some out. Among 40,000 to 65,000 clones, roughly 80% were seen once, and the ten largest hold about 8.5%. The sample here was CD4+ T cells from blood, taken before liver transplant. These receptors were taken from a human donor who received a liver transplant. Each CDR3 is given with its conserved first and last residue. The D gene is left open where the match is weak. Not all rows give a size; the values are once, few, many and, for expanded clones, a class.

clone size,J gene,D gene,V gene,CDR3 protein,CDR3 DNA
.,TRBJ2-5,.,TRBV4-1,CASSRAGTQETQYF,TGCGCCAGCAGCCGGGCAGGGACTCAAGAGACCCAGTACTTC
.,TRBJ1-5,.,TRBV28,CASSFFQGRASNQPQHF,TGTGCCAGCAGTTTTTTTCAGGGAAGGGCGAGCAATCAGCCCCAGCATTTT
once,TRBJ2-4,TRBD1,TRBV11-2,CASSSGQGVLAKNIQYF,TGTGCCAGCAGCTCGGGACAGGGGGTACTAGCCAAAAACATTCAGTACTTC
.,TRBJ2-5,.,TRBV20-1,CSAKDQETQYF,TGCAGTGCTAAAGACCAAGAGACCCAGTACTTC
.,TRBJ2-5,.,TRBV29-1,CSVMLLGQETQYF,TGCAGCGTGATGCTGTTGGGCCAAGAGACCCAGTACTTC
.,TRBJ2-3,.,TRBV7-2,CASSFGGALDTQYF,TGTGCCAGCAGCTTTGGGGGGGCTCTAGATACGCAGTATTTT
.,TRBJ1-4,.,TRBV19,CASSIARRSGALFF,TGTGCCAGTAGTATAGCCAGACGCTCTGGAGCACTGTTTTTT
.,TRBJ2-7,.,TRBV11-2,CASSLIRSSSYEQYF,TGTGCCAGCAGCTTAATTCGGTCGAGCTCCTACGAGCAGTACTTC
.,TRBJ1-4,.,TRBV6-5,CASRNRAFTNEKLFF,TGTGCCAGCAGAAACAGGGCCTTCACTAATGAAAAACTGTTTTTT
.,TRBJ2-7,TRBD1,TRBV6-1,CASRDRGLGEQYF,TGTGCCAGCAGAGACAGGGGGCTAGGCGAGCAGTACTTC
.,TRBJ2-1,.,TRBV19,CASRRPGPRYNEQFF,TGTGCCAGTAGGCGGCCGGGACCGAGGTACAATGAGCAGTTCTTC
few,TRBJ2-5,.,TRBV28,CASSMTAQETQYF,TGTGCCAGCAGTATGACAGCGCAAGAGACCCAGTACTTC
.,TRBJ2-3,TRBD1,TRBV7-3,CASSQYRGRNADTQYF,TGTGCCAGCAGCCAGTACAGGGGTCGGAATGCAGATACGCAGTATTTT
once,TRBJ1-4,.,TRBV12-5,CASGRSLAGDEKLFF,TGTGCTAGTGGCCGTTCCTTGGCGGGGGATGAAAAACTGTTTTTT
.,TRBJ1-1,.,TRBV4-2,CASSQGVSGEDTEAFF,TGTGCCAGCAGCCAAGGGGTATCCGGGGAGGACACTGAAGCTTTCTTT
.,TRBJ2-5,.,TRBV5-1,CASSLAGHLQETQYF,TGCGCCAGCAGCTTAGCGGGACACCTCCAAGAGACCCAGTACTTC
.,TRBJ2-5,.,TRBV20-1,CSAEGGETQYF,TGCAGTGCTGAGGGGGGGGAGACCCAGTACTTC
.,TRBJ1-3,.,TRBV5-5,CASSSPRDTIYF,TGTGCCAGCAGCTCCCCACGAGACACCATATATTTT
.,TRBJ2-7,.,TRBV11-3,CASSYGPGSYEQYF,TGTGCCAGCAGTTACGGACCGGGCTCCTACGAGCAGTACTTC
.,TRBJ2-5,.,TRBV7-2,CASSSEIKTQYF,TGTGCCAGCAGCTCGGAGATAAAGACCCAGTACTTC
.,TRBJ1-3,.,TRBV6-6,CASSYNAYSGNTIYF,TGTGCCAGCAGTTACAACGCCTACTCTGGAAACACCATATATTTT
.,TRBJ1-1,.,TRBV7-6,CASRLGENTEAFF,TGTGCCAGCAGGTTAGGGGAGAACACTGAAGCTTTCTTT
.,TRBJ2-7,TRBD1,TRBV18,CASSPGTGTATTYEQYF,TGTGCCAGCTCACCAGGGACAGGGACGGCAACTACCTACGAGCAGTACTTC
few,TRBJ2-2,TRBD1,TRBV2,CASSLDRAGELFF,TGTGCCAGCAGCCTGGACAGGGCCGGGGAGCTGTTTTTT
.,TRBJ2-5,.,TRBV4-3,CASSQALAETQYF,TGCGCCAGCAGCCAAGCCCTAGCGGAGACCCAGTACTTC
.,TRBJ2-3,TRBD1,TRBV7-3,CASSSGTGYSTDTQYF,TGTGCCAGCAGTTCCGGGACAGGGTATAGCACAGATACGCAGTATTTT
.,TRBJ1-5,.,TRBV25-1,CASSADRYSNQPQHF,TGTGCCAGCAGTGCCGACAGATATAGCAATCAGCCCCAGCATTTT
.,TRBJ2-3,.,TRBV5-4,CASSRYTDTQYF,TGTGCCAGCAGCCGGTACACAGATACGCAGTATTTT
.,TRBJ1-1,.,TRBV4-1,CASSHTEDLATEAFF,TGCGCCAGCAGCCACACAGAGGACCTGGCGACTGAAGCTTTCTTT